In this sample, the clone carrying this T cell receptor (beta chain) turned up many times. This specimen belongs to a study of human T cells and chemical hapten exposure. Time point noted: patch test 2, 6 weeks after DPC sensitization. The sample's treatment: therapeutic diphenylcyclopropenone sensitization with weekly scalp DPC. Unfractionated whole blood yielded total RNA. TCRdb reanalysed the RACE reads using MiXCR and keeps one entry per CDR3 protein. Counted here are 65,000 to 95,000 distinct CDR3 sequences, 6.6% occurring once; the ten biggest clones make up 1% to 1.5%. This CDR3 region has 11 residues. From germline, CDR1 is SNHLY and CDR2 FYNNEI. Trimming took off 6 bases at V and 5 bases at J, with 6 bases between the two ends.

The chain joins TRBV2 to TRBJ2-3; a weak D match, TRBD1 (5 bases). This TCR came from a woman aged 25 to 39 with alopecia areata. Some clones in this sample may be carry-over from other donors' samples. Material: whole blood, obtained in connection with sensitization to the hapten diphenylcyclopropenone (DPC). CDR3 sequence reads: CASRGEDTQYF. The CDR3 DNA sequence: TGTGCCAGCAGAGGGGAAGATACGCAGTATTTT.